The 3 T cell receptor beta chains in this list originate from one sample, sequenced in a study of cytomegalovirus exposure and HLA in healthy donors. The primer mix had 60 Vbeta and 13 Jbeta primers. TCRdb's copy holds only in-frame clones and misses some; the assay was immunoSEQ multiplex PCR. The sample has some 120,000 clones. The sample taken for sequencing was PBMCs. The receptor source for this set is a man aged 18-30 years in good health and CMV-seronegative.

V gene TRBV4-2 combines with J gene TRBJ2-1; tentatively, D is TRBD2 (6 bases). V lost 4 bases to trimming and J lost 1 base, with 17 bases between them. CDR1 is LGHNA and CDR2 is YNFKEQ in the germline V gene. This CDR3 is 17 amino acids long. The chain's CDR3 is CASSPEGRQASYNEQFF. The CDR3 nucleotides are TGTGCCAGCAGCCCAGAAGGGAGGCAGGCGTCCTACAATGAGCAGTTCTTC.

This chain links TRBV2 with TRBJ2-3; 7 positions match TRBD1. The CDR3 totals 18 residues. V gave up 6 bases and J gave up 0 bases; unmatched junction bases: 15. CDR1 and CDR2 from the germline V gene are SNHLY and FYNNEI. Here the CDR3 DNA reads TGTGCCAGCAGCCCTTACAGCCGGGACAGTCCTAGCACAGATACGCAGTATTTT. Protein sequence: CASSPYSRDSPSTDTQYF.

The CDR3 sequence is CASSLVGAHSYEQYF. The CDR3 DNA reads TGTGCCAGCAGCTTAGTGGGGGCTCATTCCTACGAGCAGTACTTC. The chain carries TRBV7-9 and TRBJ2-7; D is perhaps TRBD1 (6 bases). Trimming left V 1 base short and J 1 base short, with 11 bases between. This CDR3 region has 15 residues. Germline V gene lookup returns CDR1 SEHNR and CDR2 FQNEAQ (reference sequence).